These 12 T cell receptor beta chains were all obtained from the same sample, sequenced in a study of blood T cell repertoires in COVID-19. Libraries were prepared by immunoSEQ multiplex PCR; TCRdb keeps only in-frame clonotypes and omits some of them. The table includes fewer than 250,000 clones, about 90% detected once. Sequencing was carried out using PBMCs or T cells enriched from blood (not recorded which). All receptors come from a woman aged 25 to 39 who had been exposed to COVID-19.

This sequence joins TRBV30 and TRBJ2-7; TRBD1 is a possible D gene (6 bases). Trimming removed 2 bases at V and 6 bases at J, with 14 bases between. The germline gives CDR1 GTSNPN, CDR2 SVGIG (reference sequence). There are 13 residues in the CDR3. The CDR3 reads CAWSTRSGAEQYF. As DNA, the CDR3 is TGTGCCTGGAGTACCCGGTCAGGGGCCGAGCAGTACTTC.

This chain connects TRBV20-1 to TRBJ2-5, with D possibly matching TRBD2 (5 bases). This CDR3 is built from 14 residues. Looked up from germline, CDR1 is DFQATT and CDR2 is SNEGSKA (reference sequence). V dropped 3 bases and J dropped 3 bases, with 14 bases sitting between them. The CDR3 nucleotides read TGCAGTGCTAGTAGTCCCGGGGTTAAAGAGACCCAGTACTTC. This encodes CSASSPGVKETQYF.

The chain carries TRBV5-1 and TRBJ2-4; D remains ambiguous. The CDR3 extends over 16 amino acids. Germline V gene lookup returns CDR1 SGHRS and CDR2 YFSETQ. Trimming cost V 4 bases and J 0 bases, with 14 bases left between them. The CDR3 reads CASSPDIDLAKNIQYF. The CDR3 DNA reads as TGCGCCAGCAGCCCCGACATCGACCTAGCCAAAAACATTCAGTACTTC.

This clone appeared a single time. The chain joins TRBV7-9 to TRBJ2-5, with no clear D. Germline lookup yields CDR1 SEHNR and CDR2 FQNEAQ (reference sequence). The V end was cut by 4 bases, the J end by 4 bases, with 10 bases between. The CDR3 spans 13 residues. Here the CDR3 reads CASSSGAPETQYF. The CDR3 nucleotides are TGTGCCAGCAGCTCCGGAGCGCCAGAGACCCAGTACTTC.

This clone was seen a few times. The chain recombines TRBV6-5 with TRBJ1-2; D remains ambiguous. V gave up 0 bases and J gave up 8 bases, with 10 bases separating them. From germline, CDR1 is MNHEY and CDR2 SVGAGI. The CDR3 consists of 13 residues. This chain's CDR3 is CASSYSTAGGYTF. The DNA of the CDR3 is TGTGCCAGCAGTTACTCGACGGCGGGGGGCTACACCTTC.

The chain is built from TRBV5-5 and TRBJ1-5; 9 bases align to TRBD1. V was clipped by 4 bases and J by 4 bases; unmatched bases: 15. The CDR3 length is 18 residues. Germline CDR1 is SGHKS and CDR2 is YYEKEE (reference sequence). For the CDR3, the DNA is TGTGCCAGCAGCCAGGGGGTCGGGACAGGGATGGGTAATCAGCCCCAGCATTTT. This sequence encodes CASSQGVGTGMGNQPQHF.

V is TRBV25-1 and J is TRBJ2-5, with 7 bases aligning to TRBD2. The CDR3 has 14 amino acids. With V trimmed by 2 bases and J by 2 bases, 2 bases remained unmatched. In germline, CDR1 is MGHDK, CDR2 SYGVNS. The CDR3 DNA follows: TGTGCCAGCAGTGAAGGGGGAGGGCAAGAGACCCAGTACTTC. Amino acids: CASSEGGGQETQYF.

This clone was detected once. The chain recombines TRBV9 with TRBJ2-5, with D possibly matching TRBD1 (6 bases). There are 15 residues in the CDR3. V was cut by 0 bases and J by 1 base, with 10 bases left in between. Germline CDR1 reads SGDLS; CDR2 reads YYNGEE. Here the CDR3 reads CASSVGGQTQETQYF. CDR3 DNA sequence: TGTGCCAGCAGCGTAGGGGGGCAGACCCAAGAGACCCAGTACTTC.

The chain employs TRBV6-4 and TRBJ2-1; TRBD2 aligns across 14 bases. The CDR3 is 16 amino acids. Germline CDR1 is MRHNA and CDR2 is SNTAGT. V dropped 7 bases and J dropped 10; count of bases not matched to a gene: 12. In nucleotides, the CDR3 is TGTGCCAGCATCCCAGTTCCGGGACTAGCGGGAGTGGAGCAGTTCTTC. As protein: CASIPVPGLAGVEQFF.

This chain joins TRBV9 and TRBJ2-7, with D tentatively TRBD2 (5 bases). V was cut by 3 bases and J by 7 bases, with 17 bases left in between. The germline V gene has CDR1 SGDLS and CDR2 YYNGEE. The CDR3 consists of 14 residues. The CDR3: CASSASGISKEQYF. The CDR3 DNA reads TGTGCCAGCAGCGCCTCCGGGATTTCCAAAGAGCAGTACTTC. Complete variable domain (other parts from reference TRBV9 and TRBJ2-7): DSGVTQTPKHLITATGQRVTLRCSPRSGDLSVYWYQQSLDQGLQFLIQYYNGEERAKGNILERFSAQQFPDLHSELNLSSLELGDSALYFCASSASGISKEQYFGPGTRLTVT.

CDR3 amino acids: CATIRQGAQYEQYF. The CDR3 region has the DNA TGTGCCACCATTAGACAGGGGGCACAGTACGAGCAGTACTTC. This chain links TRBV6-5 with TRBJ2-7; 10 bases line up with TRBD1. This CDR3 spans 14 amino acids. The germline V gene has CDR1 MNHEY and CDR2 SVGAGI. V lost 10 bases to trimming and J lost 4 bases; unmatched junction nucleotides: 10.

The chain carries TRBV5-5 and TRBJ2-4; TRBD1 matches 10 bases. The trim removed 3 bases at V and 8 bases at J, leaving 5 bases unmatched. The CDR3 runs to 14 residues. The germline V gene has CDR1 SGHKS and CDR2 YYEKEE (reference sequence). CDR3 in DNA: TGTGCCAGCAGCTACGACAGGGGGCTGGACATTCAGTACTTC. As protein: CASSYDRGLDIQYF.